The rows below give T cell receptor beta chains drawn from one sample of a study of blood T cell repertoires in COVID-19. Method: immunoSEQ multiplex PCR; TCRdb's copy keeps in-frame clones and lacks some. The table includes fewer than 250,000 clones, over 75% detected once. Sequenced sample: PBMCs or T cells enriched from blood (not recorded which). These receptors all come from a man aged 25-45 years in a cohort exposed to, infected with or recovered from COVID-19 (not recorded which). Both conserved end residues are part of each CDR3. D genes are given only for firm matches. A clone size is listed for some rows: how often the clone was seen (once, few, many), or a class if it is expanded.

CDR3aa: CASSPSGSGANVLTF
CDR3nt: TGCGCCAGCAGTCCGTCGGGGTCTGGGGCCAACGTCCTGACTTTC
d_gene: .
abundance: .
v_gene: TRBV10-2
j_gene: TRBJ2-6

CDR3aa: CASSSQGLGNSPLHF
CDR3nt: TGTGCCAGCAGCTCCCAGGGTTTGGGAAATTCACCCCTCCACTTT
d_gene: .
abundance: .
v_gene: TRBV7-3
j_gene: TRBJ1-6

CDR3aa: CASSVTSGRRRVNEQFF
CDR3nt: TGTGCCAGTAGTGTTACTAGCGGGAGAAGGAGGGTGAATGAGCAGTTCTTC
d_gene: TRBD2
abundance: once
v_gene: TRBV19
j_gene: TRBJ2-1

CDR3aa: CASSLIDTEAFF
CDR3nt: TGTGCCAGCAGCCTAATCGACACTGAAGCTTTCTTT
d_gene: .
abundance: .
v_gene: TRBV5-4
j_gene: TRBJ1-1

CDR3aa: CASSPGLDYNEQFF
CDR3nt: TGTGCCAGCAGCCCGGGACTAGACTACAATGAGCAGTTCTTC
d_gene: TRBD2
abundance: once
v_gene: TRBV3-1/TRBV3-2
j_gene: TRBJ2-1

CDR3aa: CASSEGQGAFYEQYF
CDR3nt: TGTGCCAGCAGTGAAGGGCAGGGGGCGTTCTACGAGCAGTACTTC
d_gene: TRBD1
abundance: .
v_gene: TRBV2
j_gene: TRBJ2-7

CDR3aa: CASSPRDRGRLGYTF
CDR3nt: TGTGCCAGCAGCCCCAGGGACAGGGGGCGGCTTGGCTACACCTTC
d_gene: TRBD1
abundance: .
v_gene: TRBV3-1/TRBV3-2
j_gene: TRBJ1-2

CDR3aa: CASSIQGGNQPQHF
CDR3nt: TGTGCCAGCAGTATACAGGGTGGCAATCAGCCCCAGCATTTT
d_gene: .
abundance: .
v_gene: TRBV27
j_gene: TRBJ1-5

CDR3aa: CASSVQGAHTDTQYF
CDR3nt: TGTGCCAGCAGCGTTCAGGGGGCCCACACAGATACGCAGTATTTT
d_gene: TRBD1
abundance: .
v_gene: TRBV9
j_gene: TRBJ2-3

CDR3aa: CATSDPGDNEQFF
CDR3nt: TGTGCCACCAGTGACCCCGGGGACAATGAGCAGTTCTTC
d_gene: .
abundance: .
v_gene: TRBV24-1
j_gene: TRBJ2-1

CDR3aa: CASSLVTGLTEAFF
CDR3nt: TGTGCCAGCAGCTTGGTCACAGGGCTCACTGAAGCTTTCTTT
d_gene: .
abundance: .
v_gene: TRBV5-6
j_gene: TRBJ1-1

CDR3aa: CASSRPGTRSDTQYF
CDR3nt: TGTGCCAGCAGCCGCCCCGGGACTAGAAGCGATACGCAGTATTTT
d_gene: TRBD2
abundance: .
v_gene: TRBV11-1
j_gene: TRBJ2-3

CDR3aa: CASKRGLVTEAFF
CDR3nt: TGTGCCAGCAAGAGGGGGTTGGTCACTGAAGCTTTCTTT
d_gene: .
abundance: .
v_gene: TRBV28
j_gene: TRBJ1-1

CDR3aa: CASSQGDRVSRGNTIYF
CDR3nt: TGTGCCAGCAGCCAAGGGGACAGGGTCTCGCGGGGAAACACCATATATTTT
d_gene: TRBD1
abundance: .
v_gene: TRBV3-1/TRBV3-2
j_gene: TRBJ1-3

CDR3aa: CASSPVGRGYTDTQYF
CDR3nt: TGTGCCAGCAGCCCAGTTGGGCGGGGGTACACAGATACGCAGTATTTT
d_gene: TRBD2
abundance: .
v_gene: TRBV11-1
j_gene: TRBJ2-3

CDR3aa: CASSSQALLSQPQHF
CDR3nt: TGTGCCAGTAGTTCTCAGGCCCTCTTGTCACAGCCCCAGCATTTT
d_gene: .
abundance: few
v_gene: TRBV19
j_gene: TRBJ1-5

CDR3aa: CASSLNFREVNNSPLHF
CDR3nt: TGTGCCAGCAGTTTAAATTTCAGGGAGGTCAATAATTCACCCCTCCACTTT
d_gene: .
abundance: .
v_gene: TRBV27
j_gene: TRBJ1-6

CDR3aa: CASRPSGNQPQHF
CDR3nt: TGTGCCAGCCGACCAAGCGGGAATCAGCCCCAGCATTTT
d_gene: .
abundance: .
v_gene: TRBV28
j_gene: TRBJ1-5

CDR3aa: CASSPDRANTEAFF
CDR3nt: TGTGCCAGCAGCCCCGACAGGGCGAACACTGAAGCTTTCTTT
d_gene: TRBD1
abundance: .
v_gene: TRBV5-6
j_gene: TRBJ1-1

CDR3aa: CASKITGPDRWGYTF
CDR3nt: TGTGCCAGCAAGATTACAGGGCCAGACCGGTGGGGCTACACCTTC
d_gene: .
abundance: .
v_gene: TRBV28
j_gene: TRBJ1-2

CDR3aa: CASSLGTSGQETQYF
CDR3nt: TGTGCCAGCAGCCTCGGGACTAGCGGTCAAGAGACCCAGTACTTC
d_gene: TRBD2
abundance: .
v_gene: TRBV9
j_gene: TRBJ2-5

CDR3aa: CASSQSPGHGNQPQHF
CDR3nt: TGTGCCAGCAGTCAATCTCCGGGACACGGCAATCAGCCCCAGCATTTT
d_gene: .
abundance: .
v_gene: TRBV27
j_gene: TRBJ1-5

CDR3aa: CATSRDQRDNEQFF
CDR3nt: TGTGCCACCAGCAGGGACCAGCGGGACAATGAGCAGTTCTTC
d_gene: .
abundance: .
v_gene: TRBV15
j_gene: TRBJ2-1

CDR3aa: CASSASTGTGSYEQYF
CDR3nt: TGTGCCAGCAGCGCCTCGACGGGGACTGGAAGCTACGAGCAGTACTTC
d_gene: .
abundance: .
v_gene: TRBV9
j_gene: TRBJ2-7

CDR3aa: CASSVVKGGLETQYF
CDR3nt: TGTGCCAGCAGCGTAGTCAAAGGGGGATTAGAGACCCAGTACTTC
d_gene: .
abundance: .
v_gene: TRBV9
j_gene: TRBJ2-5

CDR3aa: CASSLKQETPLHF
CDR3nt: TGTGCCAGCAGTCTTAAACAGGAGACACCCCTCCACTTT
d_gene: .
abundance: .
v_gene: TRBV6-5
j_gene: TRBJ1-6